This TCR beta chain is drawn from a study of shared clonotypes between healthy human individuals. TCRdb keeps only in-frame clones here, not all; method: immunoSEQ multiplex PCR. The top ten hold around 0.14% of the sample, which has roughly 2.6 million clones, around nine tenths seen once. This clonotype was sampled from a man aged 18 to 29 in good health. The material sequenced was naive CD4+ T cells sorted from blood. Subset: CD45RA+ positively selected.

This chain's CDR3 is CASSVDQDGYNSPLHF. The CDR3, as DNA: TGTGCCAGCAGCGTAGATCAGGACGGATATAATTCACCCCTCCACTTT. The chain combines TRBV9 with TRBJ1-6; D not resolved. The germline V and J ends were trimmed by 0 bases and 4 bases, with 11 bases remaining between them. Germline values: CDR1 SGDLS, CDR2 YYNGEE. The CDR3 has 16 residues.